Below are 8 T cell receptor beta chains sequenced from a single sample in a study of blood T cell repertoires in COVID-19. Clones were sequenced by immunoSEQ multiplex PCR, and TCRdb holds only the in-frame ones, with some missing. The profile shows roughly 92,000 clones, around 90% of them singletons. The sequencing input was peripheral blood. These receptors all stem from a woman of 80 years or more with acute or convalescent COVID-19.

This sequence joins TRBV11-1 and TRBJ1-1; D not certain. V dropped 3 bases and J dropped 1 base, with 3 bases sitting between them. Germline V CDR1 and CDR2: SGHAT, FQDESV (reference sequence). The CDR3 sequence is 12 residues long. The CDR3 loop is CASSFRNTEAFF. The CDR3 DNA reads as TGTGCCAGCAGCTTCAGGAACACTGAAGCTTTCTTT.

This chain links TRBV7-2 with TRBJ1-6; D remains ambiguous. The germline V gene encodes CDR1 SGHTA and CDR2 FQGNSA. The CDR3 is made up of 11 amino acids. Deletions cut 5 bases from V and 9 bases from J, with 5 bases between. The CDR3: CASSLSSPLHF. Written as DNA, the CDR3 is TGTGCCAGCAGCCTCTCTTCACCCCTCCACTTT. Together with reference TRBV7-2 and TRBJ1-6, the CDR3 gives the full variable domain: GAGVSQSPSNKVTEKGKDVELRCDPISGHTALYWYRQSLGQGLEFLIYFQGNSAPDKSGLPSDRFSAERTGGSVSTLTIQRTQQEDSAVYLCASSLSSPLHFGNGTRLTVT.

The CDR3 bases are TGTGCCAGCAGCCCAACAGGCCGGACTAATGAAAAACTGTTTTTT. Its protein is CASSPTGRTNEKLFF. The V gene is TRBV5-5, the J gene TRBJ1-4, with D tentatively TRBD1 (5 bases). CDR3 length: 15 residues. Germline CDR1 is SGHKS and CDR2 is YYEKEE (reference sequence). Deletions cut 4 bases from V and 2 bases from J, with 12 bases between.

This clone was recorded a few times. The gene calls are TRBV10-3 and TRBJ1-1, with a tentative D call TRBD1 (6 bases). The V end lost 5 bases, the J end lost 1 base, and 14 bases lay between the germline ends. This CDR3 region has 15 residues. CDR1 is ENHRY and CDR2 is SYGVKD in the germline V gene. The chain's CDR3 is CAISQGSRGNTEAFF. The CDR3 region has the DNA TGTGCCATCAGTCAGGGGTCTCGTGGGAACACTGAAGCTTTCTTT.

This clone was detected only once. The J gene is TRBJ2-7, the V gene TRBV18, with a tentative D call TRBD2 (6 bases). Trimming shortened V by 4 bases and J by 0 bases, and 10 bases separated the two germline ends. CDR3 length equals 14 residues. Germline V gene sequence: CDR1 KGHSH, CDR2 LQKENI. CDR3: CASSQMGGSYEQYF. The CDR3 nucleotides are TGTGCCAGCTCACAGATGGGGGGCTCCTACGAGCAGTACTTC.

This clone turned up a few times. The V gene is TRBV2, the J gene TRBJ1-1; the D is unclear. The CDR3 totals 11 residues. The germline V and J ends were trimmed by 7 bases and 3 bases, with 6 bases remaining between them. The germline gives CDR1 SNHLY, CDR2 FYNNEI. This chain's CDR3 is CASTQYTEAFF. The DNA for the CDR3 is TGTGCCAGCACCCAGTACACTGAAGCTTTCTTT.

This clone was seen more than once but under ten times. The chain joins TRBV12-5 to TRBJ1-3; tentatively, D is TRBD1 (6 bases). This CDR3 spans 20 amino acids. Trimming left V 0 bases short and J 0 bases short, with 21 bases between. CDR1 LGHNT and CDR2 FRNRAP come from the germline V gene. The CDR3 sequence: CASGLVVGAGALSSGNTIYF. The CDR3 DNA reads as TGTGCTAGTGGTTTGGTAGTAGGGGCAGGGGCTCTAAGCTCTGGAAACACCATATATTTT. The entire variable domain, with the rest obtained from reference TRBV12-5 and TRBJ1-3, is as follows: DARVTQTPRHKVTEMGQEVTMRCQPILGHNTVFWYRQTMMQGLELLAYFRNRAPLDDSGMPKDRFSAEMPDATLATLKIQPSEPRDSAVYFCASGLVVGAGALSSGNTIYFGEGSWLTVV.

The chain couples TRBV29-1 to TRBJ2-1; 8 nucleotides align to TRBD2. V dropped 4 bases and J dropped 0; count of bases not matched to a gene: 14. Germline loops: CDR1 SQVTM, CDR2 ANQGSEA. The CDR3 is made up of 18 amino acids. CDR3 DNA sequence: TGCAGCGTTGGAGATTTGATGAGCGGGAGAACCTCCTACAATGAGCAGTTCTTC. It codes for CSVGDLMSGRTSYNEQFF.